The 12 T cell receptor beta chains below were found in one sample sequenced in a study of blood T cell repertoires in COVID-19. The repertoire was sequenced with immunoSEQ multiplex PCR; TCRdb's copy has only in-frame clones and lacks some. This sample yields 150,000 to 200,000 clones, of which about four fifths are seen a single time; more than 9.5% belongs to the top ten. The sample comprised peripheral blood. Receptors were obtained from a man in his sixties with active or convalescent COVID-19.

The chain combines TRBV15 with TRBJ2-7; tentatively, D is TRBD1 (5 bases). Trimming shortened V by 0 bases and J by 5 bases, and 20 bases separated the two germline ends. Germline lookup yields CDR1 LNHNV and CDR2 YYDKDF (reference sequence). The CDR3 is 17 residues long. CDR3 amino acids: CATSRDLPPQGRDEQYF. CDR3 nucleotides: TGTGCCACCAGCAGAGATCTCCCACCGCAGGGAAGGGACGAGCAGTACTTC.

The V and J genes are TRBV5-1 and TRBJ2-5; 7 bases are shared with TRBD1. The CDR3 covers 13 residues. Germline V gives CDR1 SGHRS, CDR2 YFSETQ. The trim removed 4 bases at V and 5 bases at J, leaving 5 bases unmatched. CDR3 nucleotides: TGCGCCAGCAGCCGACAGGGTCGGGAGACCCAGTACTTC. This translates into CASSRQGRETQYF.

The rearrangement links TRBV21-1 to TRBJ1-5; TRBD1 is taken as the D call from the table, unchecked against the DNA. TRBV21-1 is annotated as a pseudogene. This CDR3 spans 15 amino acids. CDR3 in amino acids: CASSKAQGRSEPQHF. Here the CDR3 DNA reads TGTGCCAGCAGCAAAGCCCAGGGCCGGTCGGAGCCCCAGCATTTT.

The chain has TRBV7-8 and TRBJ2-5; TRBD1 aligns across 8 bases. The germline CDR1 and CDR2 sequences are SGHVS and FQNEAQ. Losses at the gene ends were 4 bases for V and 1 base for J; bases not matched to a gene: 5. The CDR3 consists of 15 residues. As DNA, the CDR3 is TGTGCCAGCAGCTCCGTTACAGGGGGCCAAGAGACCCAGTACTTC. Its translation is CASSSVTGGQETQYF.

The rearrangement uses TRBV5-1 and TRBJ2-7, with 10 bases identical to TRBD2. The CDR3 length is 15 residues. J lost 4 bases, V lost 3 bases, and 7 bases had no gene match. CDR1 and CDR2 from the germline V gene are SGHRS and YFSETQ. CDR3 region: CASSSVAGGGYEQYF. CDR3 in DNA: TGCGCCAGCAGCTCGGTAGCGGGAGGAGGATACGAGCAGTACTTC.

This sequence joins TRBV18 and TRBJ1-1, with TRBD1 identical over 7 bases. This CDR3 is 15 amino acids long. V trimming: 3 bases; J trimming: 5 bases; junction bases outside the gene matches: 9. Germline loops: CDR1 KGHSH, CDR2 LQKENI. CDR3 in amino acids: CASSPGTVGGTEAFF. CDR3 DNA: TGTGCCAGCTCACCTGGGACAGTCGGTGGGACTGAAGCTTTCTTT.

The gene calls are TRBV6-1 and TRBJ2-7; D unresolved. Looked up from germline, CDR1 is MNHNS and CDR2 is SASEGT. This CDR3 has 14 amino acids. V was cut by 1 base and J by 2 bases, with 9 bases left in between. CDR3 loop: CASSEGHTAYEQYF. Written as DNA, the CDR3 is TGTGCCAGCAGTGAAGGACACACCGCCTACGAGCAGTACTTC.

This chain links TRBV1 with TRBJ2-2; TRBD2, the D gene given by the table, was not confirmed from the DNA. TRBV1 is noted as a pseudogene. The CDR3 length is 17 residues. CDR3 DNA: TGCACCAGCAGCACTAGCGGGGGGGCCGCGAACACCGGGGAGCTGTTTTTT. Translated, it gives CTSSTSGGAANTGELFF.

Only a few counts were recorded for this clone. CDR3 residues: CASSVDGTFRMQYF. DNA for the CDR3: TGTGCCAGCAGCGTCGACGGGACATTTAGAATGCAGTATTTT. The V and J genes are TRBV9 and TRBJ2-3, with D maybe TRBD1 (6 bases). The V end lost 2 bases, the J end lost 11 bases, and 18 bases lay between the germline ends. The CDR3 runs to 14 residues. Germline values: CDR1 SGDLS, CDR2 YYNGEE.

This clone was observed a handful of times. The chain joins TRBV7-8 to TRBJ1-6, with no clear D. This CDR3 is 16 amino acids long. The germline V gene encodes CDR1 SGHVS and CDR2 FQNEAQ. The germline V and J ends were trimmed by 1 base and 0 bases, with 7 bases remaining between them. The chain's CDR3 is CASSLGRSSYNSPLHF. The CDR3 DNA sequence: TGTGCCAGCAGCTTAGGTCGGAGCTCCTATAATTCACCCCTCCACTTT. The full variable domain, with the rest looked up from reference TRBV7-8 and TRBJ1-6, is GAGVSQSPRYKVAKRGQDVALRCDPISGHVSLFWYQQALGQGPEFLTYFQNEAQLDKSGLPSDRFFAERPEGSVSTLKIQRTQQEDSAVYLCASSLGRSSYNSPLHFGNGTRLTVT.

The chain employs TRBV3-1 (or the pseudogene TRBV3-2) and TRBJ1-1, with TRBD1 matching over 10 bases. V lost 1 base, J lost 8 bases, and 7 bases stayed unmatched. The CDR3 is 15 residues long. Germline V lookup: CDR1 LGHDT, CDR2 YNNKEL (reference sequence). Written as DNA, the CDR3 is TGTGCCAGCAGCCAAGTTGGGACAGGGGATGAAGAAGCTTTCTTT. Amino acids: CASSQVGTGDEEAFF.

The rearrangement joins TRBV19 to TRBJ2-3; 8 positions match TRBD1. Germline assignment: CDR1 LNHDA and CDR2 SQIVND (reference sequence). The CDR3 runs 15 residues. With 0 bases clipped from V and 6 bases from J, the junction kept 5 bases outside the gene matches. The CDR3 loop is CASSIEGRGLDTQYF. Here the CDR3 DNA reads TGTGCCAGTAGTATAGAGGGCAGGGGGCTGGATACGCAGTATTTT.